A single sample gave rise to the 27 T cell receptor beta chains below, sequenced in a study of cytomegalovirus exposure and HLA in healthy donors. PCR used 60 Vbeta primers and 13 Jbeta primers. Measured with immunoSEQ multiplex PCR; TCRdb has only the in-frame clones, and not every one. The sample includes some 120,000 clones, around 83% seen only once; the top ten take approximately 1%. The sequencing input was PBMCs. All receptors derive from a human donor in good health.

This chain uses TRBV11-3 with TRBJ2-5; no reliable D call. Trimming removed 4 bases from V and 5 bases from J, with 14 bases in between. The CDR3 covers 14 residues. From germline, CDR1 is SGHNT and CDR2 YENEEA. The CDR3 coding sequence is TGTGCCAGCAGCTCCACTTTTTCCCCCGAGACCCAGTACTTC. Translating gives CASSSTFSPETQYF.

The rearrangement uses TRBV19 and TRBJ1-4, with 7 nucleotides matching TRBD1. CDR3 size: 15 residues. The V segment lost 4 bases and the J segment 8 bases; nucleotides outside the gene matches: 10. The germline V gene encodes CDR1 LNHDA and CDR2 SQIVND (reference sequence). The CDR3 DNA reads TGTGCCAGTAGTACGCAGGGGGGTCAGGGCGAAAAACTGTTTTTT. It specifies CASSTQGGQGEKLFF.

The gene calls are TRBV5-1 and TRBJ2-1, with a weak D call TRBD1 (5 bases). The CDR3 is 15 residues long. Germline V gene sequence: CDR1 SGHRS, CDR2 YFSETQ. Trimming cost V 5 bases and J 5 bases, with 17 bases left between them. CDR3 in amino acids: CASSASQGLNNEQFF. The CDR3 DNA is TGCGCCAGCAGTGCATCGCAGGGCCTGAACAATGAGCAGTTCTTC.

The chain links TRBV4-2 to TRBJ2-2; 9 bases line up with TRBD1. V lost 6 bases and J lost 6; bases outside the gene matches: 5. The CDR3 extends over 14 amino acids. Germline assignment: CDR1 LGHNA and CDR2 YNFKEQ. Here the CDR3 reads CASSRDREAGELFF. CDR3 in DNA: TGTGCCAGCAGTCGGGACAGGGAGGCCGGGGAGCTGTTTTTT.

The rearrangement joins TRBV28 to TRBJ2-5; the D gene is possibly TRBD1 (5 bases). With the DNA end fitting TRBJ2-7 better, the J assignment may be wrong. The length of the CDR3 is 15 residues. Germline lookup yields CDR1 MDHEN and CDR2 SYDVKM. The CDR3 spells CASSLPPREKNEQYF. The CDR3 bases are TGTGCCAGCAGTTTACCCCCCAGGGAAAAGAACGAGCAGTACTTC.

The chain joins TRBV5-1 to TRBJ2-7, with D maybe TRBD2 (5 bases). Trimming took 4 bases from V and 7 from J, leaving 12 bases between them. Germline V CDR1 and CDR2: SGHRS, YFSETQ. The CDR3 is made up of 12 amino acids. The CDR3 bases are TGCGCCAGCAGCACCTTCGGCGGGGAGCAGTACTTC. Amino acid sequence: CASSTFGGEQYF. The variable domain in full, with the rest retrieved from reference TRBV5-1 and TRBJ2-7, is KAGVTQTPRYLIKTRGQQVTLSCSPISGHRSVSWYQQTPGQGLQFLFEYFSETQRNKGNFPGRFSGRQFSNSRSEMNVSTLELGDSALYLCASSTFGGEQYFGPGTRLTVT.

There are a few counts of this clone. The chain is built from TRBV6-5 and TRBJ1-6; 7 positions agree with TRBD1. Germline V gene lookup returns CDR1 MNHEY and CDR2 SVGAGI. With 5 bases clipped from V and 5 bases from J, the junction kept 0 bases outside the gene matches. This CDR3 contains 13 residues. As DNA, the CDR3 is TGTGCCAGCAGTGACAGGGATAATTCACCCCTCCACTTT. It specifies CASSDRDNSPLHF.

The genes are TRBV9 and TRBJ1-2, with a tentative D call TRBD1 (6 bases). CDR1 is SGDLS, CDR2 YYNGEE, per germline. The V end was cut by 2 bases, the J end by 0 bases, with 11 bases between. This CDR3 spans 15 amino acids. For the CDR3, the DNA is TGTGCCAGCAGCGTTGGACAGCCTCCTAACTATGGCTACACCTTC. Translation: CASSVGQPPNYGYTF.

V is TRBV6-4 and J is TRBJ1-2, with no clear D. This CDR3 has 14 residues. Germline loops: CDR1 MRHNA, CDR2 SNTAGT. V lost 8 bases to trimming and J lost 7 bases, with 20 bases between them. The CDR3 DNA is TGTGCCAGCGGCCCAGCGGAGGGTACGGTTGGCTACACCTTC. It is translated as CASGPAEGTVGYTF.

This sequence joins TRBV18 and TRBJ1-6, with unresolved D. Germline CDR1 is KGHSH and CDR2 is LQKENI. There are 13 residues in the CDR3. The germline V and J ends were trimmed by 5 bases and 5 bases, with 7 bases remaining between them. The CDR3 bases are TGTGCCAGCTCAGAGATCGATAATTCACCCCTCCACTTT. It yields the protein CASSEIDNSPLHF.

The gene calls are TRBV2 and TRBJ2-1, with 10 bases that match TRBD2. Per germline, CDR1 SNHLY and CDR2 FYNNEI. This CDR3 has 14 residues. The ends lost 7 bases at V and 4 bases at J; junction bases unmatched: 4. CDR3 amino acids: CASKSSGGYNEQFF. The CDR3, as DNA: TGTGCCAGCAAATCTAGCGGGGGATACAATGAGCAGTTCTTC.

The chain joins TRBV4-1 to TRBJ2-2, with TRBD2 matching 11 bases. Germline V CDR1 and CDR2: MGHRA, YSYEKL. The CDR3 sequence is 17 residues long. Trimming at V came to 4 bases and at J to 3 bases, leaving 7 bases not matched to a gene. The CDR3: CASSRLPSGGYTGELFF. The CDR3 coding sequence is TGCGCCAGCAGCCGTCTCCCTAGCGGGGGGTACACCGGGGAGCTGTTTTTT.

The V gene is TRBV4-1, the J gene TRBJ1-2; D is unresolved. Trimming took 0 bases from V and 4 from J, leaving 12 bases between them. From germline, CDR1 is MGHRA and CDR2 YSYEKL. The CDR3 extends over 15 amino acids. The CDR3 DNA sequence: TGCGCCAGCAGCCAAGATCAGGATATCATCTATGGCTACACCTTC. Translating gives CASSQDQDIIYGYTF.

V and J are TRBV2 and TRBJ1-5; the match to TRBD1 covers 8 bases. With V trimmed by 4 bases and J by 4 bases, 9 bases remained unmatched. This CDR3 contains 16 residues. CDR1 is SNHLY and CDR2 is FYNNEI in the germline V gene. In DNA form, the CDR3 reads TGTGCCAGCAGTGTCACAGGGGGTGAAATAAATCAGCCCCAGCATTTT. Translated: CASSVTGGEINQPQHF.

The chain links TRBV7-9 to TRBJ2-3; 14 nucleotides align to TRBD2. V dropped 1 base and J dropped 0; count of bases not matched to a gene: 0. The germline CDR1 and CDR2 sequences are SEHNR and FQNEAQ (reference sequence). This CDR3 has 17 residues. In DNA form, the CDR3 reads TGTGCCAGCAGCTTAGGACTAGCGGGGGGGAGCACAGATACGCAGTATTTT. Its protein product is CASSLGLAGGSTDTQYF.

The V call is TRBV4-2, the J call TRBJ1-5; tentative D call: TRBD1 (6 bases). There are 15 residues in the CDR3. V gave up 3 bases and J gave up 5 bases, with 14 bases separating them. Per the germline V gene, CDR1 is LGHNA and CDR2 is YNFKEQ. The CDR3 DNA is TGTGCCAGCAGCCAGGAGGGGGGGGTGGATCAGCCCCAGCATTTT. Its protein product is CASSQEGGVDQPQHF.

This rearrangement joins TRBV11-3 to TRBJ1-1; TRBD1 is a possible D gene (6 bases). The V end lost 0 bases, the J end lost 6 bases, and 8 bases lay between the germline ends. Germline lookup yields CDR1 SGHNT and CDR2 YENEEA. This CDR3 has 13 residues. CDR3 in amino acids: CASSLEGAAEAFF. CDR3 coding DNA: TGTGCCAGCAGCTTAGAGGGGGCGGCTGAAGCTTTCTTT.

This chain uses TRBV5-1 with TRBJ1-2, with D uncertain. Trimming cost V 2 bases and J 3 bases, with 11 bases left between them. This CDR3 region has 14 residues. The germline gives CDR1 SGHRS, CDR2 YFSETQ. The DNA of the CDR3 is TGCGCCAGCAGCTTTACAGCTCAAGACTATGGCTACACCTTC. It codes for CASSFTAQDYGYTF.

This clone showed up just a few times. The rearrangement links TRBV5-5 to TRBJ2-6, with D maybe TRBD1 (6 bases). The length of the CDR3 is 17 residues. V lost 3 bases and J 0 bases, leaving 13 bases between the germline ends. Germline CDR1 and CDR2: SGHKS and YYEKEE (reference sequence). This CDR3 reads CASSSTGILSGANVLTF. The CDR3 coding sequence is TGTGCCAGCAGCTCCACAGGGATCCTCTCTGGGGCCAACGTCCTGACTTTC.

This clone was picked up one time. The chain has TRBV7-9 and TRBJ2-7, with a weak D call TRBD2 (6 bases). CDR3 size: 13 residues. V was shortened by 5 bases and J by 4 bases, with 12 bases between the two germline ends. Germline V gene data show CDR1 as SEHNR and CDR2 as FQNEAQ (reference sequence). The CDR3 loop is CASSAGLQYEQYF. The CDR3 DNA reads TGTGCCAGCAGCGCGGGACTTCAATACGAGCAGTACTTC.

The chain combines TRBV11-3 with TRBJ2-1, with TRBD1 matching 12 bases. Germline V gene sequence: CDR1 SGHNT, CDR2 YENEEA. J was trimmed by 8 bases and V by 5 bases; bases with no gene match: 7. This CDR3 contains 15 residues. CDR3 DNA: TGTGCCAGCAGCAAACGGGACAGGGGGCGTGATGAGCAGTTCTTC. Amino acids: CASSKRDRGRDEQFF.

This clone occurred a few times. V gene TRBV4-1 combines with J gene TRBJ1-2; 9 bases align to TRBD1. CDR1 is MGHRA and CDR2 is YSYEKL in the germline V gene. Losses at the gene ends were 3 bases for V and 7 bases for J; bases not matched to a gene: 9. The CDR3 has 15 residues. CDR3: CASSQETGGRSGYTF. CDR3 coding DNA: TGCGCCAGCAGCCAGGAGACAGGGGGGAGGAGTGGCTACACCTTC.

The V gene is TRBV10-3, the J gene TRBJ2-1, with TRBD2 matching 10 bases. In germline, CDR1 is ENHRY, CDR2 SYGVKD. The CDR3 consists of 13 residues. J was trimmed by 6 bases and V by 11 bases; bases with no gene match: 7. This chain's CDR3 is CAVGTSAFNEQFF. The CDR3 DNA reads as TGTGCCGTAGGGACTAGCGCTTTCAATGAGCAGTTCTTC.

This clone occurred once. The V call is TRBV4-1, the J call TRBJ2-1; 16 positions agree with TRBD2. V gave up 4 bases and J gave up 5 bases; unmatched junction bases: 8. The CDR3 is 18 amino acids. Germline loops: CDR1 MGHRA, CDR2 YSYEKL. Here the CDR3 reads CASSLSGLAGGLDNEQFF. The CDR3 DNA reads TGCGCCAGCAGCCTCTCGGGACTAGCGGGGGGGCTCGACAATGAGCAGTTCTTC.

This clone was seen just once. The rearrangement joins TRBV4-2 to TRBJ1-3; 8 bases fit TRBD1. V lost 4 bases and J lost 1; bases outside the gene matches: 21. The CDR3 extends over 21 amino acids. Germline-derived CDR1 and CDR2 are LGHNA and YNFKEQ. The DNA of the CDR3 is TGTGCCAGCAGCCGTGTCTTTGGACAGGGCCAAAGGGCGTATTCTGGAAACACCATATATTTT. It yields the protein CASSRVFGQGQRAYSGNTIYF.

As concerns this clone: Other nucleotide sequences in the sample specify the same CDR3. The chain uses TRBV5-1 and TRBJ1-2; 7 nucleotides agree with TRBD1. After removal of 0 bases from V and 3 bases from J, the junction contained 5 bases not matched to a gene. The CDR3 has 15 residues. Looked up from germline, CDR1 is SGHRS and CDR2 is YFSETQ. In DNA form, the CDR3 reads TGCGCCAGCAGCTTGGAGGGACAGCCTTACTATGGCTACACCTTC. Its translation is CASSLEGQPYYGYTF.

The CDR3 loop reads CASSPRARDENTEAFF. In DNA form, the CDR3 reads TGTGCCAGCAGCCCTCGGGCCCGGGATGAGAACACTGAAGCTTTCTTT. J is TRBJ1-1 and V is TRBV9; D gene ambiguous. Germline CDR1 reads SGDLS; CDR2 reads YYNGEE. The CDR3 has 16 amino acids. V was pared by 4 bases and J by 1 base, with 17 bases between. The full variable domain, its missing parts supplied by reference TRBV9 and TRBJ1-1, is DSGVTQTPKHLITATGQRVTLRCSPRSGDLSVYWYQQSLDQGLQFLIQYYNGEERAKGNILERFSAQQFPDLHSELNLSSLELGDSALYFCASSPRARDENTEAFFGQGTRLTVV.